A single T cell receptor (beta chain) is shown here with its context. Germline V lookup: CDR1 MNHEY, CDR2 SMNVEV (reference sequence). The V and J ends lost 8 bases and 2 bases, in that order; junction bases with no gene match: 8. The CDR3 totals 15 residues. Stated time point: pretreatment peripheral blood. The record originates from a study of PD-L1 blockade in urothelial cancer. Study-wide background: Among blood samples, the median T cell count was 130,000 to 150,000.

Sequencing used immunoSEQ multiplex PCR; TCRdb keeps in-frame clones, though not all of them. Of tens of thousands of clones listed, roughly 86% are singletons. The clonotype comes from a man aged 60-69 years with urothelial cancer. The chain links TRBV27 to TRBJ2-1, with 8 bases identical to TRBD1. Sequenced material: PBMCs, taken around atezolizumab (anti-PD-L1) treatment. The CDR3 protein is CASGRQGMAYNEQFF. CDR3 nucleotide sequence: TGTGCCAGCGGGAGACAGGGGATGGCCTACAATGAGCAGTTCTTC.